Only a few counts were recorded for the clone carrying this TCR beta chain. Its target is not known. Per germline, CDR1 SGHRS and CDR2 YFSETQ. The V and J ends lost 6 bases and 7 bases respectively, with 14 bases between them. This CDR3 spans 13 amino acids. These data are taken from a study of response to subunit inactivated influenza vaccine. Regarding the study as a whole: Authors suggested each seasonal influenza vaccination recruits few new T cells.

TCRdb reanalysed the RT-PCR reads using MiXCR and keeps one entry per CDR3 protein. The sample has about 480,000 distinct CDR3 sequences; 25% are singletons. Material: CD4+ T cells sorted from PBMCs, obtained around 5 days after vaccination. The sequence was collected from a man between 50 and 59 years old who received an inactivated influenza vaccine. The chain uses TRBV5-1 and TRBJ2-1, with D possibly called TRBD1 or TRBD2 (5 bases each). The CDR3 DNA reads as TGCGCCAGCAAAGAGGGGTTTGATAATGAGCAGTTCTTC. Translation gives CASKEGFDNEQFF.